This TCR beta chain was observed in a study of blood T cell repertoires in COVID-19. Some clones are missing from TCRdb's copy, which holds only in-frame ones; the method was immunoSEQ multiplex PCR. Of about 170,000 clones in the sample, roughly 83% were seen once. Material for sequencing was PBMCs or T cells enriched from blood (not recorded which). The sequence came from a woman aged 45 to 65 who had recovered from COVID-19.

CDR3 residues: CASRRQGTYEQYV. CDR3 DNA sequence: TGTGCCAGCAGGAGACAGGGTACCTACGAGCAGTACGTC. The chain carries TRBV12-3 or TRBV12-4 and TRBJ2-7; 7 bases map to TRBD1. CDR3 length: 13 amino acids. The V and J ends lost 6 bases and 2 bases, in that order; junction bases with no gene match: 4.